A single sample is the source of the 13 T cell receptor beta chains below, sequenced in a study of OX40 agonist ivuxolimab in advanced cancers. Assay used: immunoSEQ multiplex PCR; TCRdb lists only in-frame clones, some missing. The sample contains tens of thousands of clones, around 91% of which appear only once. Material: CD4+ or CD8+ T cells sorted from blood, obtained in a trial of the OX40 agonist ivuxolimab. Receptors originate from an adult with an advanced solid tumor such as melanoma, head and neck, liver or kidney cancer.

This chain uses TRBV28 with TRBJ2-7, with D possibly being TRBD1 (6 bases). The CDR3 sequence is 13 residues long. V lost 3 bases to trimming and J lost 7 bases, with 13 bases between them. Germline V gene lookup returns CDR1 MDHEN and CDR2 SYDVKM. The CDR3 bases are TGTGCCAGCAGTTTCGCAGGGGTCGTTGAGCAGTACGTC. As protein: CASSFAGVVEQYV.

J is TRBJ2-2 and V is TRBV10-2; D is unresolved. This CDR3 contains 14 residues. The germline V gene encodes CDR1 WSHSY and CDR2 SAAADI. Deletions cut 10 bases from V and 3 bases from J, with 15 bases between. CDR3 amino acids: CATTFRHDTGELFF. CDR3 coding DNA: TGCGCCACCACCTTCAGGCACGACACCGGGGAGCTGTTTTTT.

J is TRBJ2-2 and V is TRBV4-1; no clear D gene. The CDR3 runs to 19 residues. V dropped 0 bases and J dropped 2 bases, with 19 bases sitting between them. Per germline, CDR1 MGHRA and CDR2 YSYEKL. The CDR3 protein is CASSQEWQEIGINTGELFF. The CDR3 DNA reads TGCGCCAGCAGCCAAGAATGGCAGGAAATTGGGATAAACACCGGGGAGCTGTTTTTT.

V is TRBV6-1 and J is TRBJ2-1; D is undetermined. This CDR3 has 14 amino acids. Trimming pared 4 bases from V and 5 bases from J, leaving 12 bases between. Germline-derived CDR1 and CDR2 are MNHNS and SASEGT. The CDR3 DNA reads TGTGCCAGCAGTGCCGTTTGGGAAAACAATGAGCAGTTCTTC. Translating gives CASSAVWENNEQFF.

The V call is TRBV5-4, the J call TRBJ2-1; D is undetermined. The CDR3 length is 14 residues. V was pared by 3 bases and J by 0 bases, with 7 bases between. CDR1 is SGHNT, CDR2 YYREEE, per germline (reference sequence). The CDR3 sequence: CASSSGSSYNEQFF. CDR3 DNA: TGTGCCAGCAGCTCTGGAAGCTCCTACAATGAGCAGTTCTTC.

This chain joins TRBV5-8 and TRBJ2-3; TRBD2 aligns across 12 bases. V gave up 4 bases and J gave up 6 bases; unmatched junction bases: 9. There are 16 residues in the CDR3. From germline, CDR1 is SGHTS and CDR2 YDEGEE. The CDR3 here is CASSPGRTSGVDTQYF. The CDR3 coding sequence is TGTGCCAGCAGCCCCGGAAGGACTAGCGGGGTGGATACGCAGTATTTT.

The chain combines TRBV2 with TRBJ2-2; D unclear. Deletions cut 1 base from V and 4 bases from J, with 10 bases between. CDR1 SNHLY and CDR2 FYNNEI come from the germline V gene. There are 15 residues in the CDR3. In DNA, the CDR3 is TGTGCCAGCAGTGAAGTCAGTCTGGGCACCGGGGAGCTGTTTTTT. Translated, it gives CASSEVSLGTGELFF.

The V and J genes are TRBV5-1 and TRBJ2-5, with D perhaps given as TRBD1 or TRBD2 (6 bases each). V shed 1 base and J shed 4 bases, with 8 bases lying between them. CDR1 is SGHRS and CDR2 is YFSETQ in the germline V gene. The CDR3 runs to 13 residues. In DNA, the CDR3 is TGCGCCAGCAGCTTGCCGGGGGCAGAGACCCAGTACTTC. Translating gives CASSLPGAETQYF. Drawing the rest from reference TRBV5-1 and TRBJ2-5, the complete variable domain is KAGVTQTPRYLIKTRGQQVTLSCSPISGHRSVSWYQQTPGQGLQFLFEYFSETQRNKGNFPGRFSGRQFSNSRSEMNVSTLELGDSALYLCASSLPGAETQYFGPGTRLLVL.

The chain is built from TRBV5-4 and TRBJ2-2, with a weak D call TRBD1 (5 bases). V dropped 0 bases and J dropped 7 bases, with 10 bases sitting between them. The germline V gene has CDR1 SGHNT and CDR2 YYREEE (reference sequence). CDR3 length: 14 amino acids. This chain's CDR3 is CASSLAQGLGELFF. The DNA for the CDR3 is TGTGCCAGCAGCTTGGCGCAGGGTCTCGGGGAGCTGTTTTTT.

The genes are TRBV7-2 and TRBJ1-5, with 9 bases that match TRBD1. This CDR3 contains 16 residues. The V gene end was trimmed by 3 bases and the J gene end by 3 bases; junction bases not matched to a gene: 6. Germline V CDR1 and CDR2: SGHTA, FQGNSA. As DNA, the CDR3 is TGTGCCAGCAGCTTTCACGGGACAGGGAACAATCAGCCCCAGCATTTT. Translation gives CASSFHGTGNNQPQHF. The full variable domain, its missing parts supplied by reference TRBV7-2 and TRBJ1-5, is GAGVSQSPSNKVTEKGKDVELRCDPISGHTALYWYRQSLGQGLEFLIYFQGNSAPDKSGLPSDRFSAERTGGSVSTLTIQRTQQEDSAVYLCASSFHGTGNNQPQHFGDGTRLSIL.

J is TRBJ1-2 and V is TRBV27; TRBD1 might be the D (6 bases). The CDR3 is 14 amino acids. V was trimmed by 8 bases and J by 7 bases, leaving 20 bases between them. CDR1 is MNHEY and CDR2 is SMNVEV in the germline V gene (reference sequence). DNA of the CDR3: TGTGCCAGCCGTGTCGCGGGGGCCACCTCTGGCTACACCTTC. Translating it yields CASRVAGATSGYTF.

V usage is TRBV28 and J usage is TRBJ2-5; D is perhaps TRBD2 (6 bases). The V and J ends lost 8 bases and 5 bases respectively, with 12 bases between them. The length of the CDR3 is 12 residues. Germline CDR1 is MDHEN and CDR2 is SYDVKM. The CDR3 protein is CASVGGVETQYF. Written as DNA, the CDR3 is TGTGCCAGCGTGGGGGGTGTGGAGACCCAGTACTTC.

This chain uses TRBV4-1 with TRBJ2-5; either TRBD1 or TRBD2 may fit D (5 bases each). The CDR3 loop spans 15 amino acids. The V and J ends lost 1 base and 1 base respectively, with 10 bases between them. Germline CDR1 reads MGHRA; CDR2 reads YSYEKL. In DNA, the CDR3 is TGCGCCAGCAGCCAAGGCTTCGGGGCCCAAGAGACCCAGTACTTC. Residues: CASSQGFGAQETQYF.